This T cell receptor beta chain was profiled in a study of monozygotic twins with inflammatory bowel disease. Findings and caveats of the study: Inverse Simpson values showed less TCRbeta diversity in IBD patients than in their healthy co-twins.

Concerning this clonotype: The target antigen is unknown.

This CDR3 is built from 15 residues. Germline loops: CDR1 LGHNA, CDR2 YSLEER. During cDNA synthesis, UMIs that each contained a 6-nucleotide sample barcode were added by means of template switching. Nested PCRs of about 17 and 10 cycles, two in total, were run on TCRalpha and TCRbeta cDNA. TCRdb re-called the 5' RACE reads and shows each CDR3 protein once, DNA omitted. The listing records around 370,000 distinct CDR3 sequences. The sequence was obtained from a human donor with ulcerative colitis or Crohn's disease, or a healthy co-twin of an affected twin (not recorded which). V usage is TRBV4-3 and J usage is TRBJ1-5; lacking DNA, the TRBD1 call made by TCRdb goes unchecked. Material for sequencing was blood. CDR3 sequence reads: CASSQDGFGGAAQHF.